Given below is one T cell receptor beta chain in context. Using immunoSEQ multiplex PCR, the repertoire was profiled, and TCRdb retains in-frame clones only, with some absent. The table includes more than 50,000 clones, 75% to 90% detected once. The data are from a study of graft-versus-host responses after intestinal transplantation. The graft tissue was processed, and this released both intraepithelial and lamina propria lymphocytes. This receptor was identified in a human patient who received an intestinal transplant, so some T cells may come from the graft donor. The sample consisted of ileum tissue, taken approximately 56 weeks after transplant.

The CDR3, as DNA: TGTGCCAGCGGGGGGGGCAATCCGAGGGAGCAGTACTTC. This translates into CASGGGNPREQYF. The chain links TRBV19 to TRBJ2-7, with 8 bases identical to TRBD2. Per the germline V gene, CDR1 is LNHDA and CDR2 is SQIVND (reference sequence). V was clipped by 9 bases and J by 7 bases; unmatched bases: 11. This CDR3 contains 13 residues.